A selection of T cell receptor beta chains follows, all from one sample in a study of cytomegalovirus exposure and HLA in healthy donors. The method was immunoSEQ multiplex PCR; TCRdb's version includes in-frame clones alone and lacks a portion of them. The data show roughly 150,000 clones, with 82% seen just once and 8.5% held by the top ten. Material for sequencing was PBMCs. The origin of the receptors is a male donor in good health and CMV-seropositive. The CDR3 runs from the conserved cysteine through the conserved F or W. D genes are given only for firm matches. Size tells how often a clone was seen (once, few, many) or the class of an expanded clone, and some rows leave it out.

TRBD2 | - | TRBJ2-1 | TRBV6-1 | TGTGCCAGCAGTGACCCACTAGCGGGAGAGCTAGACTCCTACAATGAGCAGTTCTTC | CASSDPLAGELDSYNEQFF
- | - | TRBJ2-4 | TRBV10-1 | TGCGCCAGCAGTGATGGCAGGGAAAACATTCAGTACTTC | CASSDGRENIQYF
- | - | TRBJ1-1 | TRBV6-6 | TGTGCCAGCAGTTACTCTGGGGGGGTGTCCGGTGAAGCTTTCTTT | CASSYSGGVSGEAFF
TRBD1 | - | TRBJ2-7 | TRBV28 | TGTGCCAGCACCTCCGGGACAGGATCCTACGAGCAGTACTTC | CASTSGTGSYEQYF
TRBD1 | - | TRBJ1-5 | TRBV5-6 | TGTGCCAGCAGCTTCCAGGGACAGGGGGTGGCCCAGCATTTT | CASSFQGQGVAQHF
- | once | TRBJ1-2 | TRBV28 | TGTGCCAGCACCACCAGCAGCGCGGGAGGAAACTATGGCTACACCTTC | CASTTSSAGGNYGYTF
- | once | TRBJ2-3 | TRBV5-1 | TGCGCCAGCAGCTTGTTCCCTAGCAGCACTAGCACAGATACGCAGTATTTT | CASSLFPSSTSTDTQYF
- | few | TRBJ1-5 | TRBV18 | TGTGCCAGCTCACCTCTCAGGAGGGGATTTCAGCCCCAGCATTTT | CASSPLRRGFQPQHF
- | - | TRBJ2-7 | TRBV18 | TGTGCCAGCTCACCCGGTTCGTACTCCTACGAGCAGTACTTC | CASSPGSYSYEQYF
TRBD1 | few | TRBJ2-1 | TRBV18 | TGTGCCAGCTCTCCCGGGACAGGGGGGAACAATGAGCAGTTCTTC | CASSPGTGGNNEQFF
- | few | TRBJ1-1 | TRBV4-3 | TGCGCCAGCAGCCAAGAAAACCCTAGCATTCCCTCTGAAGCTTTCTTT | CASSQENPSIPSEAFF
- | - | TRBJ2-7 | TRBV7-2 | TGTGCCAGCAGCAAAGCTCGGGGACTTCAATACGAGCAGTACTTC | CASSKARGLQYEQYF
TRBD1 | - | TRBJ1-4 | TRBV5-1 | TGCGCCAGCAGCTCAGACAGGGCTACGGAAAAACTGTTTTTT | CASSSDRATEKLFF
- | - | TRBJ2-4 | TRBV28 | TGTGCCAGCAGTTTATCGAGGACGGGAACCAAAAACATTCAGTACTTC | CASSLSRTGTKNIQYF
TRBD1 | - | TRBJ1-2 | TRBV28 | TGTGCCAGCAACTCCGGGACAGGGGACTATGGCTACACCTTC | CASNSGTGDYGYTF
TRBD2 | once | TRBJ2-1 | TRBV6-1 | TGTGCCAGCGCTGAGGGGAGGGGCGCTGAGCAGTTCTTC | CASAEGRGAEQFF
- | - | TRBJ2-7 | TRBV7-8 | TGTGCCAGCAGCTTGGGGGACACCGACTACGAGCAGTACTTC | CASSLGDTDYEQYF
- | - | TRBJ2-3 | TRBV4-3 | TGCGCCAGCAGCCAGGGGTCGGGACAAACGCAGTATTTT | CASSQGSGQTQYF
- | - | TRBJ2-4 | TRBV21-1 | TGTGCCAGCAGCAAAAAAGCCTTTCTGGAGGGGCGAAGAGCGCGGGAAGCCAAAAACAGTCAGTACTTC | CASSKKAFLEGRRAREAKNSQYF
- | - | TRBJ1-1 | TRBV6-5 | TGTGCCAGCAGCCCCAGGTGGTGGGGGCCCACTGAAGCTTTCTTT | CASSPRWWGPTEAFF
- | - | TRBJ2-3 | TRBV4-3 | TGCGCCAGCAGCCAAGGAAGGGGTTGGGGCACAGATACGCAGTATTTT | CASSQGRGWGTDTQYF
TRBD2 | - | TRBJ2-3 | TRBV14 | TGTGCCAGCAGCCATATGCGGACTAGCGGGGGGATTAGCACAGATACGCAGTATTTT | CASSHMRTSGGISTDTQYF
TRBD2 | once | TRBJ2-7 | TRBV7-2 | TGTGCCAGCAGCTTGACTAGCCCTGCCTACGAGCAGTACTTC | CASSLTSPAYEQYF
- | few | TRBJ2-7 | TRBV5-8 | TGTGCCAGCAGTCGGGGAACCAACTACGAGCAGTACTTC | CASSRGTNYEQYF
TRBD1 | - | TRBJ2-3 | TRBV10-1 | TGCGCCAGCAGGGGACAGGGAGGGGATACGCAGTATTTT | CASRGQGGDTQYF
- | - | TRBJ2-1 | TRBV6-4 | TGTGCCAGCAGTGATCGGTTCAGGGACAATGAGCAGTTCTTC | CASSDRFRDNEQFF
- | - | TRBJ1-2 | TRBV30 | TGTGCCTGGACCCTCGGTGGGGCGCGTAACTATGGCTACACCTTC | CAWTLGGARNYGYTF
TRBD1 | - | TRBJ2-1 | TRBV28 | TGTGCCAGCAGTTCTGGGACAGGGGCTGAGATGTACAATGAGCAGCTCTTC | CASSSGTGAEMYNEQLF
TRBD2 | - | TRBJ2-5 | TRBV5-1 | TGCGCCAGCAGCTTTATAGCGGGGGGGGAGACCCAGTACTTC | CASSFIAGGETQYF
- | - | TRBJ1-6 | TRBV11-3 | TGTGCCAGCAGCTTGTCGAGAGAATCACCCCTCCACTTT | CASSLSRESPLHF
TRBD1 | - | TRBJ1-4 | TRBV28 | TGTGCCAGCAGTCCTTTCACCGGGACAGGGGAAAAACTGTTTTTT | CASSPFTGTGEKLFF
TRBD2 | - | TRBJ2-1 | TRBV5-1 | TGCGCCAGCAGCTCCGGGACTAGCGGGTCCCTACTCGGTTCCTACAATGAGCAGTTCTTC | CASSSGTSGSLLGSYNEQFF
- | - | TRBJ1-2 | TRBV5-4 | TGTGCCAGCAGCTCTACAGGTTCGGGTTATGGCTACACCTTC | CASSSTGSGYGYTF
TRBD1 | - | TRBJ1-1 | TRBV6-5 | TGTGCCAGCAACGACAGGGGATGGGCTGAAGCTTTCTTT | CASNDRGWAEAFF
- | - | TRBJ2-1 | TRBV19 | TGTGCCAGTAAGGAGGAGACTTCCCTGTTCTTC | CASKEETSLFF
- | - | TRBJ1-2 | TRBV4-3 | TGCGCCAGCAGCCAGGGGTACAGGGACTATGGCTACACCTTC | CASSQGYRDYGYTF
TRBD2 | - | TRBJ2-7 | TRBV7-2 | TGTGCCAGCAGCTCCGTCGGCGGGAGCTCCTACGAGCAGTACTTC | CASSSVGGSSYEQYF
- | - | TRBJ1-2 | TRBV5-1 | TGCGCCAGCAGCTCGCTGACCTTTATCTCTAGCGGCTACACCTTC | CASSSLTFISSGYTF
TRBD1 | - | TRBJ2-7 | TRBV10-3 | TGTGCCATCAGTCCATCGCCGGGGACAGGGGTAAACTACGAGCAGTACTTC | CAISPSPGTGVNYEQYF
TRBD2 | - | TRBJ2-7 | TRBV28 | TGTGCCAGCAGACTTAGCGGGAGCGAGCAGTACTTC | CASRLSGSEQYF
TRBD2 | few | TRBJ2-1 | TRBV28 | TGTGCCAGCAGTTTTGTTCCAAACAGCGGGAAGTACAATGAGCAGTTCTTC | CASSFVPNSGKYNEQFF
- | - | TRBJ2-3 | TRBV5-1 | TGCGCCAGCAGCTTAGGGCAGGGTTGGTTGACAGATACGCAGTATTTT | CASSLGQGWLTDTQYF
- | few | TRBJ1-1 | TRBV4-3 | TGCGCCAGCAGCCAGGGGCAAAACACTGAAGCTTTCTTT | CASSQGQNTEAFF
- | - | TRBJ2-2 | TRBV5-4 | TGTGCCACCCAGAGGTGGTCTAACACCGGGGAGCTGTTTTTT | CATQRWSNTGELFF
- | once | TRBJ1-5 | TRBV6-1 | TGTGCCAGCATGGCGCAGGGGCAGCGACAGCCCCAGCATTTT | CASMAQGQRQPQHF
- | - | TRBJ2-7 | TRBV21-1 | TGTGCCAGCAGCACGAGGACAACCGCCTACGAGCAGTACTTC | CASSTRTTAYEQYF
- | once | TRBJ1-5 | TRBV19 | TGTGCCAGTAGTATTCGGACAGAGAATCAGCCCCAGCATTTT | CASSIRTENQPQHF
- | - | TRBJ1-4 | TRBV15 | TGTGCCACCAGCAGAGTTCAAACAAATGAAAAACTGTTTTTT | CATSRVQTNEKLFF
- | - | TRBJ1-1 | TRBV5-1 | TGCGCCAGCAGCTTGGGGCAGGTCGAAGCTTTCTTT | CASSLGQVEAFF
- | once | TRBJ1-2 | TRBV5-4 | TGTGCCAGCAGCTTGCCAGGAGGCTATGGCTACACCTTC | CASSLPGGYGYTF
TRBD1 | - | TRBJ2-7 | TRBV19 | TGTGCCAGTAGTAGGCTAGGACAGGCCTCTGGCGAGCAGTACTTC | CASSRLGQASGEQYF
TRBD1 | - | TRBJ1-3 | TRBV10-2 | TGCGCCAGCGGGGCCCACGGGACAGGATCCATATATTTT | CASGAHGTGSIYF